Listed below are T cell receptor beta chains from one sample, sequenced in a study of graft-versus-host responses after intestinal transplantation. Clones were sequenced by immunoSEQ multiplex PCR, and TCRdb holds only the in-frame ones, with some missing. This table holds fewer than 130,000 clones, around 95% found once. No antigen has been identified for these receptors. The sample in question was unstimulated CD8+ T cells sorted from spleen or lymph node cells, obtained before intestinal transplant. The receptors were gathered from a human donor who received an intestinal transplant. CDR3s include the opening cysteine and the closing phenylalanine or tryptophan. A D gene is named only where the DNA matches it firmly.

D gene	V gene	J gene	CDR3 DNA	CDR3 protein
TRBD2	TRBV5-1	TRBJ2-1	TGCGCCAGCAGCTTGGTCGGACTAGCCATTAATGAGCAGTTCTTC	CASSLVGLAINEQFF
NA	TRBV19	TRBJ2-7	TGTGCCAGTAGTATCGGGACAATCGCAGCCTACGAGCAGTACTTC	CASSIGTIAAYEQYF
NA	TRBV29-1	TRBJ1-2	TGCAGCGTTGGAGCAGACTATGGCTACACCTTC	CSVGADYGYTF
TRBD1	TRBV7-8	TRBJ1-2	TGTGCCAGCAGCTTAAGGGCAGGGGGCGGCCCGGGCTACACCTTC	CASSLRAGGGPGYTF
NA	TRBV7-6	TRBJ2-3	TGTGCCAGCAGCTTAGTGAGTGAGGATACGCAGTATTTT	CASSLVSEDTQYF
NA	TRBV19	TRBJ2-7	TGTGCCAGTAGTATTTTAGGGAGTCACTCGGTCTACGAGCAGTACTTC	CASSILGSHSVYEQYF
NA	TRBV27	TRBJ1-2	TGTGCCAGCAGCTCCCTAGAGGGAGTAGCTAACTATGGCTACACCTTC	CASSSLEGVANYGYTF
TRBD1	TRBV27	TRBJ2-7	TGTGCCAGCAGCGGACAAAACAGGGGGTTGGGCGAGCAGTACTTC	CASSGQNRGLGEQYF
TRBD1	TRBV15	TRBJ1-1	TGTGCCACCAGCAGGACAGGGGGGAACACTGAAGCTTTCTTT	CATSRTGGNTEAFF
NA	TRBV29-1	TRBJ2-1	TGCAGCGTTGAAGACCCTCAGGGTTTGGGATCCTACAATGAGCAGTTCTTC	CSVEDPQGLGSYNEQFF
NA	TRBV19	TRBJ1-2	TGTGCCAGTAGTATTTCGACCTTCTATGGCTACACCTTC	CASSISTFYGYTF